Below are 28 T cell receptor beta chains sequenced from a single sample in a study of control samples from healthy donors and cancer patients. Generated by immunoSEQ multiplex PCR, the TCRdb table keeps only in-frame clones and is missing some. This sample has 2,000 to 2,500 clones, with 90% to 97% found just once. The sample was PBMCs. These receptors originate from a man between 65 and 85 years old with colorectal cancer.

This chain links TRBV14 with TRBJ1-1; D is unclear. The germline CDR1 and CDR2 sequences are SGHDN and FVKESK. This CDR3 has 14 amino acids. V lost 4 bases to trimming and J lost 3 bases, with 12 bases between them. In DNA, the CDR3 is TGTGCCAGCAGCCCGCGGGCCCGGGACACTGAAGCTTTCTTT. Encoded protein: CASSPRARDTEAFF.

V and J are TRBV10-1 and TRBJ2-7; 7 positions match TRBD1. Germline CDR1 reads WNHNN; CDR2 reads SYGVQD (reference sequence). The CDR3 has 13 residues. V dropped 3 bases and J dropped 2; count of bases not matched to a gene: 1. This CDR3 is CASSEQGPYEQYF. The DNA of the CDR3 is TGCGCCAGCAGTGAACAGGGGCCCTACGAGCAGTACTTC.

As DNA, the CDR3 is TGTGCCAGCAGACCAGGAGGAATGAACACTGAAGCTTTCTTT. It specifies CASRPGGMNTEAFF. This chain uses TRBV7-9 with TRBJ1-1; D is ambiguous. The V end lost 6 bases, the J end lost 0 bases, and 11 bases lay between the germline ends. CDR1 and CDR2 (germline): SEHNR, FQNEAQ (reference sequence). The CDR3 is made up of 14 amino acids.

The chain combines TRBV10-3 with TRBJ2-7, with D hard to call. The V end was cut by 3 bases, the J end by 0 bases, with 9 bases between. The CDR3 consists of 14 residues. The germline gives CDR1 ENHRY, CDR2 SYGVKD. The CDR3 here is CAISDPKDSYEQYF. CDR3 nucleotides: TGTGCCATCAGTGATCCGAAAGACTCCTACGAGCAGTACTTC.

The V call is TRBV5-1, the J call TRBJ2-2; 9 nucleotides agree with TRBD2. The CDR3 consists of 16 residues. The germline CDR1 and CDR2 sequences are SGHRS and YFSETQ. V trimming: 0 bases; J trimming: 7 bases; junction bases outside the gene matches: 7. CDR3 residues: CASSLASGMGVGELFF. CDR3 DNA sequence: TGCGCCAGCAGCTTGGCTAGCGGGATGGGAGTCGGGGAGCTGTTTTTT.

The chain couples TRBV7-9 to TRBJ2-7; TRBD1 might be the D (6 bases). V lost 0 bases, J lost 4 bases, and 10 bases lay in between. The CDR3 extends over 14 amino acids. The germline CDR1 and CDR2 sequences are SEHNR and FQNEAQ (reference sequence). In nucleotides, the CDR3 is TGTGCCAGCAGCTTAGCCAACAGGGTTTACGAGCAGTACTTC. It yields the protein CASSLANRVYEQYF.

Here the CDR3 reads CASSFPQNTEAFF. DNA of the CDR3: TGTGCCAGCAGCTTCCCCCAGAACACTGAAGCTTTCTTT. The rearrangement uses TRBV7-2 and TRBJ1-1; D ambiguous. In germline, CDR1 is SGHTA, CDR2 FQGNSA. This CDR3 contains 13 residues. Trimming took 3 bases from V and 1 from J, leaving 6 bases between them. Together with reference TRBV7-2 and TRBJ1-1, the CDR3 gives the full variable domain: GAGVSQSPSNKVTEKGKDVELRCDPISGHTALYWYRQSLGQGLEFLIYFQGNSAPDKSGLPSDRFSAERTGGSVSTLTIQRTQQEDSAVYLCASSFPQNTEAFFGQGTRLTVV.

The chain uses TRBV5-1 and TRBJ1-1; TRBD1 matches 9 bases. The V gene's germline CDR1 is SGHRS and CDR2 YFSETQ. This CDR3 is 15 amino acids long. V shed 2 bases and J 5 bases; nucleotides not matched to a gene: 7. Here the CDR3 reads CASSFIAGTGTEAFF. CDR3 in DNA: TGCGCCAGCAGCTTTATAGCCGGGACAGGGACTGAAGCTTTCTTT.

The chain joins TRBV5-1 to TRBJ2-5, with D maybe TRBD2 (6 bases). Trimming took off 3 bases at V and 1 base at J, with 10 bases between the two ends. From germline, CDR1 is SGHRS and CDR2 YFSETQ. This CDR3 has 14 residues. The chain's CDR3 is CASSWGTAQETQYF. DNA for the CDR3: TGCGCCAGCAGCTGGGGGACTGCCCAAGAGACCCAGTACTTC.

DNA of the CDR3: TGTGCCAGCAGCTCCTCCGGGACAGAATATGGCTACACCTTC. Its translation: CASSSSGTEYGYTF. V and J are TRBV5-4 and TRBJ1-2; TRBD1 matches 7 bases. CDR3 size: 14 residues. The germline gives CDR1 SGHNT, CDR2 YYREEE (reference sequence). With V trimmed by 3 bases and J by 5 bases, 7 bases remained unmatched.

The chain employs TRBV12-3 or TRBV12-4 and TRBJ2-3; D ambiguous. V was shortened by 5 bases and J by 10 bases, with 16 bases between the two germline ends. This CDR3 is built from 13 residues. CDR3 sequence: CASSPYQTEAQYF. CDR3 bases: TGTGCCAGCAGTCCCTACCAAACTGAGGCGCAGTATTTT.

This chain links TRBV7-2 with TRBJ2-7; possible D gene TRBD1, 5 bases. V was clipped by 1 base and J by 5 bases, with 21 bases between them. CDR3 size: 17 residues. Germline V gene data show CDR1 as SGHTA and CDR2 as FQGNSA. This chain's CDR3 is CASSLVTGSATFNEQYF. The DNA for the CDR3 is TGTGCCAGCAGCTTAGTTACAGGCTCCGCCACGTTTAACGAGCAGTACTTC.

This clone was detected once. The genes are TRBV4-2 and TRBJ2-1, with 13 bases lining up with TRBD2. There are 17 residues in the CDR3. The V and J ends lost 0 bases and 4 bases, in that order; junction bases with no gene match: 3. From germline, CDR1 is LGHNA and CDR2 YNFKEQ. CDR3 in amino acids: CASSQELAGGRYNEQFF. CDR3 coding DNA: TGTGCCAGCAGCCAAGAACTAGCGGGAGGGCGGTACAATGAGCAGTTCTTC.

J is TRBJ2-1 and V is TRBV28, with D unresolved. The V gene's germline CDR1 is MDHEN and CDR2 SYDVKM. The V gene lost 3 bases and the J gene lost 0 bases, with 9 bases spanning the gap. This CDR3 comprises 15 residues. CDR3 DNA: TGTGCCAGCAGTTTTAGTTTAAACTCCTACAATGAGCAGTTCTTC. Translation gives CASSFSLNSYNEQFF.

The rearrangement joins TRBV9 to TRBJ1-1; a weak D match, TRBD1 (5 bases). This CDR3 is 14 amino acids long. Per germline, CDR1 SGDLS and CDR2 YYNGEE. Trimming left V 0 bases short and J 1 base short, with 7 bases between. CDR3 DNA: TGTGCCAGCAGCGTAGGACAGCCGAACACTGAAGCTTTCTTT. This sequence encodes CASSVGQPNTEAFF.

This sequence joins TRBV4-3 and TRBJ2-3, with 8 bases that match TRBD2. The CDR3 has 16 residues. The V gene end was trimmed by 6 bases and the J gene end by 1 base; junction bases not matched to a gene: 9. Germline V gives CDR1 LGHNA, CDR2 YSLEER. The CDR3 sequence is CASSVVAGGGTDTQYF. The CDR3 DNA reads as TGCGCCAGCAGTGTCGTGGCGGGAGGTGGCACAGATACGCAGTATTTT.

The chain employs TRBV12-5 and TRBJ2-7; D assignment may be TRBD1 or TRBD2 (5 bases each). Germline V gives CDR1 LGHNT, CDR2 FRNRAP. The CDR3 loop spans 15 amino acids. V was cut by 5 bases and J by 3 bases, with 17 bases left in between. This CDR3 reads CASGPPTGPGYEQYF. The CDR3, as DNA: TGTGCTAGTGGTCCCCCTACGGGACCGGGCTACGAGCAGTACTTC.

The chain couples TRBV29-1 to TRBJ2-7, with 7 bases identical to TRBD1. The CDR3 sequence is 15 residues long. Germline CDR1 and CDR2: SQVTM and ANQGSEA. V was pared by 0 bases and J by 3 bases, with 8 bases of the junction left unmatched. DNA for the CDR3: TGCAGCGTTGAAGATGGGAGACAGGGTCTCTACGAGCAGTACTTC. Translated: CSVEDGRQGLYEQYF.

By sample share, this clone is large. CDR3 DNA: TGTGCCAGTACTCCCCTTGGGGGATATAGCAATCAGCCCCAGCATTTT. Protein: CASTPLGGYSNQPQHF. The rearrangement links TRBV19 to TRBJ1-5, with a possible D match to TRBD1 (5 bases). Between the trimmed V and J ends, which lost 7 bases and 0 bases, there was a span of 16 bases. The CDR3 extends over 16 amino acids. Germline CDR1 LNHDA, CDR2 SQIVND (reference sequence).

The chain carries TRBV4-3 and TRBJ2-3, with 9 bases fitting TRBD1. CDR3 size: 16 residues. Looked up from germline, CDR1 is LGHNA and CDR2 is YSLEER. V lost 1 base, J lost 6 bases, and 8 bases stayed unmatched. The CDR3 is CASSQAGTGFGDTQYF. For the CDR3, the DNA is TGCGCCAGCAGCCAAGCCGGGACAGGGTTTGGGGATACGCAGTATTTT.

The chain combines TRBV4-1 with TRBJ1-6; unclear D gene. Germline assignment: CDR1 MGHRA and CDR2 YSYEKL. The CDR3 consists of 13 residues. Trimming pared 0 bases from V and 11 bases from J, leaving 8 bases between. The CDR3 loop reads CASSQEPTPPLHF. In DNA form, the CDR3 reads TGCGCCAGCAGCCAAGAGCCTACCCCACCCCTCCACTTT.

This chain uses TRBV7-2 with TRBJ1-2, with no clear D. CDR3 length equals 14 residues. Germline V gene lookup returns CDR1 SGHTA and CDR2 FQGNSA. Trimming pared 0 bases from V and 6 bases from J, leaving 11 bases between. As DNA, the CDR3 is TGTGCCAGCAGCTTAGCGCTGGCCGGGGATGGCTACACCTTC. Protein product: CASSLALAGDGYTF.

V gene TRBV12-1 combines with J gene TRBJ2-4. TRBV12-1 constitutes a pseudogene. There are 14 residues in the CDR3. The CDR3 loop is CASNHNGAKNIQYF. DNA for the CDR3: TGTGCCAGCAATCATAATGGGGCCAAAAACATTCAGTACTTC.

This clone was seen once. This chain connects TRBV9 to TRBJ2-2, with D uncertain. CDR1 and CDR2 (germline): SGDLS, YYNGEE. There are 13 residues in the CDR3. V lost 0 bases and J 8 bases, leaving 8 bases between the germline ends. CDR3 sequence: CASSVAPDGELFF. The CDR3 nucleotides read TGTGCCAGCAGCGTAGCCCCAGATGGGGAGCTGTTTTTT.

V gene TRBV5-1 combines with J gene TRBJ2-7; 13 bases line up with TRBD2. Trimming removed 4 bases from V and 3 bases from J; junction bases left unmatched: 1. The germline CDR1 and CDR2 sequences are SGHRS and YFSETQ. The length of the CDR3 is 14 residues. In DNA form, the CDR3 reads TGCGCCAGCAGCGGGACTAGCGGGGTCTACGAGCAGTACTTC. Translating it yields CASSGTSGVYEQYF.

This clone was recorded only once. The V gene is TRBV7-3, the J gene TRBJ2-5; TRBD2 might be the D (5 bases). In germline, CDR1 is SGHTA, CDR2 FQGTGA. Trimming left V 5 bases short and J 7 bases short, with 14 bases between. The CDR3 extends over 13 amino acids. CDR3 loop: CASSPDRAGTQYF. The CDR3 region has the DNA TGTGCCAGCAGCCCCGACCGGGCGGGGACCCAGTACTTC.

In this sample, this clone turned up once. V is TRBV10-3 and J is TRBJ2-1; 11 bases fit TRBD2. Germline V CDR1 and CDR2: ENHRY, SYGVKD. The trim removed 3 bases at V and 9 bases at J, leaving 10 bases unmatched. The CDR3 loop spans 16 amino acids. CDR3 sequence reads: CAISDLVAGGTIEQFF. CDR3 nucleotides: TGTGCCATCAGTGATTTGGTAGCGGGGGGGACTATTGAGCAGTTCTTC.

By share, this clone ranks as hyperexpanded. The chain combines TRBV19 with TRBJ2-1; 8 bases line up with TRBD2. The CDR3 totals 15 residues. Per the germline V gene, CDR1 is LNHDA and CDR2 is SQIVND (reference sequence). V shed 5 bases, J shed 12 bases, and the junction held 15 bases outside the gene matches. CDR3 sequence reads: CASSSMAGGLNGQFF. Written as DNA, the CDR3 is TGTGCCAGTAGTTCCATGGCGGGAGGCCTTAACGGGCAGTTCTTC.